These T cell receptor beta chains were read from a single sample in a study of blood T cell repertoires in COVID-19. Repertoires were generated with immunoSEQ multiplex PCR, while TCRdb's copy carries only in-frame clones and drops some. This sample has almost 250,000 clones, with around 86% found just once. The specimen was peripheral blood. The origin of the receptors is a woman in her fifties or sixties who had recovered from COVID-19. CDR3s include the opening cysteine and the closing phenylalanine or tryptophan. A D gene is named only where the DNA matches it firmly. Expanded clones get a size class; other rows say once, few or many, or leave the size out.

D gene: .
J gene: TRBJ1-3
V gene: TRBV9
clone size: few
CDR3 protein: CASSDPRAGPGNTIYF
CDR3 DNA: TGTGCCAGCAGCGATCCCCGGGCAGGGCCTGGAAACACCATATATTTT

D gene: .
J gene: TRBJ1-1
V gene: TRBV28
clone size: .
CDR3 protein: CASSPRGGGNTEAFF
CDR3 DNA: TGTGCCAGCAGCCCTAGGGGAGGGGGGAACACTGAAGCTTTCTTT

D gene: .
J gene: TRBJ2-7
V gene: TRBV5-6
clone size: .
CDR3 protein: CASSLLDRTYEQYF
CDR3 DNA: TGTGCCAGCAGCTTGTTAGACAGAACCTACGAGCAGTACTTC

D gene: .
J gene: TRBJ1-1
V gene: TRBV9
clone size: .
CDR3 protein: CASSVTGGIEAFF
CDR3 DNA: TGTGCCAGCAGCGTGACAGGTGGGATTGAAGCTTTCTTT

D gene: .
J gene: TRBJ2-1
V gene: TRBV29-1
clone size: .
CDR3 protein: CSVVYAGNRVGWNEQFF
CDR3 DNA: TGCAGCGTTGTTTATGCAGGGAACAGGGTAGGGTGGAATGAGCAGTTCTTC

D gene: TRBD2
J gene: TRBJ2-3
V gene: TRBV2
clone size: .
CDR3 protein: CASRTSGVTDTQYF
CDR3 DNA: TGTGCCAGCCGAACTAGCGGGGTAACAGATACGCAGTATTTT

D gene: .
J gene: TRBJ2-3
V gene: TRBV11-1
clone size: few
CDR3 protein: CASSLMRASTDTQYF
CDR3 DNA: TGTGCCAGCAGCTTAATGAGGGCTAGCACAGATACGCAGTATTTT

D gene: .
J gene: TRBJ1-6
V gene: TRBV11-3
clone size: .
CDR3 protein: CASSLEGDSPLHF
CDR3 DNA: TGTGCCAGCAGCTTAGAGGGAGACTCACCCCTCCACTTT

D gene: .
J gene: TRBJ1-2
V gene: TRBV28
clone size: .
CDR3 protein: CASKLSGYYGYTF
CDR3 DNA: TGTGCCAGCAAGCTATCGGGGTACTATGGCTACACCTTC

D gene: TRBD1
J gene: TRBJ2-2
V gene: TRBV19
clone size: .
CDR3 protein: CASSRDSSNTGELFF
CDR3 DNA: TGTGCCAGTAGTAGGGACAGCTCGAACACCGGGGAGCTGTTTTTT